The clone carrying this TCR beta chain was recorded a few times. This entry comes from a study of blood T cell repertoires in COVID-19. Study-level information: The cDNA or gDNA used as material had been derived from T cells, B-cell-depleted T cells, or PBMCs.

The CDR3 extends over 15 amino acids. Trimming left V 1 base short and J 0 bases short, with 10 bases between. Germline assignment: CDR1 MGHRA and CDR2 YSYEKL. Study processing details: Using reference gene primer amplification, nucleated cell counts were estimated. Using immunoSEQ multiplex PCR, the repertoire was profiled, and TCRdb retains in-frame clones only, with some absent. D and trimming come from the DNA, and the V and J calls and clone size come from that table. The data contain 110,000 or so clones, 85% of them seen just once; the ten biggest clones take up 10% to 15%. The sequence came from a human donor in a cohort sampled during active COVID-19. The sample consisted of peripheral blood. The J gene is TRBJ2-7, the V gene TRBV4-1, with TRBD1 as a possible D gene (5 bases). CDR3: CASSQVGDASYEQYF. For the CDR3, the DNA is TGCGCCAGCAGCCAAGTAGGGGATGCCTCCTACGAGCAGTACTTC.